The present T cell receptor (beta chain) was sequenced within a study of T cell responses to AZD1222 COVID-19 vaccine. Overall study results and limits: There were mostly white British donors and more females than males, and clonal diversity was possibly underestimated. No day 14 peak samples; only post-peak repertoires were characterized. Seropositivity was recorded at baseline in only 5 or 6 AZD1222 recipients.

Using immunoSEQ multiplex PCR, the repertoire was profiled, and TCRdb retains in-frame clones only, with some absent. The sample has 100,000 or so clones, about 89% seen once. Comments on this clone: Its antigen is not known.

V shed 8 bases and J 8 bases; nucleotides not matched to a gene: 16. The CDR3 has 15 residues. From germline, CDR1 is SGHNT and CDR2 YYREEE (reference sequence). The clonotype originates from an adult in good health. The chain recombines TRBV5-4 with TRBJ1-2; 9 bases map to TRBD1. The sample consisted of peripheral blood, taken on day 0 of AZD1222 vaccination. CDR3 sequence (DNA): TGTGCCAGTGCCAAAAGGGGACAGGGTGAAAGGGGCTACACCTTC. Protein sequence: CASAKRGQGERGYTF.